The 26 T cell receptor beta chains listed next were all sequenced from one sample in a study of monozygotic twins with inflammatory bowel disease. No DNA is given; TCRdb re-called the 5' RACE reads and lists each CDR3 protein once. The sample includes just over 300,000 distinct CDR3 sequences. Sequencing was carried out using blood. The receptors come from a human donor with ulcerative colitis or Crohn's disease, or a healthy co-twin of an affected twin (not recorded which).

This sequence joins TRBV24-1 and TRBJ2-1; the D gene TCRdb calls, TRBD1, cannot be checked with no DNA. CDR3 length: 15 residues. Germline V CDR1 and CDR2: KGHDR, SFDVKD. The CDR3 is CATSDQPGARNEQFF.

V gene TRBV6-1 combines with J gene TRBJ2-7; the TRBD2 assignment by TCRdb is unverifiable without DNA. Germline V gives CDR1 MNHNS, CDR2 SASEGT. CDR3 length: 16 residues. CDR3 sequence reads: CASSNAARQAVNEQYF.

This chain connects TRBV20-1 to TRBJ2-1. The germline gives CDR1 DFQATT, CDR2 SNEGSKA (reference sequence). CDR3 length: 11 residues. This CDR3 reads CSARKGYEQFF.

The chain joins TRBV5-1 to TRBJ2-3; the TCRdb D gene call, TRBD2, has no DNA to confirm it. Germline values: CDR1 SGHRS, CDR2 YFSETQ. This CDR3 region has 16 residues. The CDR3 reads CASSPGLESLRDTQYF.

The chain employs TRBV6-6 and TRBJ2-7; lacking DNA, the TRBD2 call made by TCRdb goes unchecked. The length of the CDR3 is 13 residues. Germline V CDR1 and CDR2: MNHNY, SVGAGI (reference sequence). This CDR3 reads CASGPGGAYEQYF.

The J gene is TRBJ2-1, the V gene TRBV6-1; TCRdb selects TRBD2, and the lack of DNA leaves this call unchecked. CDR3 length: 15 residues. The V gene's germline CDR1 is MNHNS and CDR2 SASEGT. The CDR3 here is CASSPGWADYNEQFF.

The chain combines TRBV20-1 with TRBJ1-4; no DNA is available, so the TRBD1 call from TCRdb remains unchecked. Germline V gene sequence: CDR1 DFQATT, CDR2 SNEGSKA (reference sequence). The CDR3 runs 15 residues. The CDR3 region is CSARDPRQLKEKLFF.

The V call is TRBV20-1, the J call TRBJ1-2; the TCRdb D gene call, TRBD1, has no DNA to confirm it. Germline CDR1 and CDR2: DFQATT and SNEGSKA (reference sequence). The CDR3 is 11 amino acids. The CDR3 sequence is CSATQGPGYTF.

The chain carries TRBV20-1 and TRBJ2-5; TCRdb proposes TRBD2, but this gene call is untestable without DNA. Germline V gene data show CDR1 as DFQATT and CDR2 as SNEGSKA (reference sequence). The CDR3 consists of 15 residues. The CDR3 loop is CSARWTSGLWETQYF.

CDR3 loop: CASSPDRGAYNEQFF. The rearrangement links TRBV3-1 to TRBJ2-1; the D gene TCRdb calls, TRBD1, cannot be checked with no DNA. This CDR3 comprises 15 residues. Looked up from germline, CDR1 is LGHDT and CDR2 is YNNKEL (reference sequence).

CDR3 region: CASRSNRGSNGYTF. V is TRBV28 and J is TRBJ1-2; the D call from TCRdb, TRBD1, cannot be confirmed without DNA. The length of the CDR3 is 14 residues. Germline CDR1 MDHEN, CDR2 SYDVKM.

V gene TRBV3-1 combines with J gene TRBJ2-3; TCRdb lists TRBD1, though no DNA is available to test this call. In germline, CDR1 is LGHDT, CDR2 YNNKEL (reference sequence). The CDR3 runs to 18 residues. CDR3 sequence reads: CASSPLGGGGSLKNTQYF.

The CDR3 region is CASRDRQGGVNEQFF. The chain employs TRBV28 and TRBJ2-1; absent DNA, TCRdb's TRBD1 call cannot be checked. Germline loops: CDR1 MDHEN, CDR2 SYDVKM. The CDR3 is 15 residues long. Drawing the rest from reference TRBV28 and TRBJ2-1, the complete variable domain is DVKVTQSSRYLVKRTGEKVFLECVQDMDHENMFWYRQDPGLGLRLIYFSYDVKMKEKGDIPEGYSVSREKKERFSLILESASTNQTSMYLCASRDRQGGVNEQFFGPGTRLTVL.

The J gene is TRBJ1-5, the V gene TRBV3-1; without DNA, the TCRdb call of TRBD1 cannot be checked. CDR1 and CDR2 (germline): LGHDT, YNNKEL (reference sequence). The CDR3 is 16 residues long. The CDR3 loop reads CASSQDPIGRNQPQHF.

The V gene is TRBV12-3 or TRBV12-4, the J gene TRBJ2-1; TCRdb designates TRBD2, a call that cannot be tested without DNA. The CDR3 covers 14 residues. CDR3 residues: CASRTSGSHNEQFF.

This chain links TRBV20-1 with TRBJ1-5; the D call of TRBD1 rests on TCRdb alone, since no DNA is present to check it. The CDR3 has 13 amino acids. The germline CDR1 and CDR2 sequences are DFQATT and SNEGSKA (reference sequence). CDR3 sequence: CSAEGQGNQPQHF.

This chain connects TRBV2 to TRBJ2-7; the D gene TCRdb calls, TRBD1, cannot be checked with no DNA. The length of the CDR3 is 14 residues. Germline V gives CDR1 SNHLY, CDR2 FYNNEI. The CDR3 region is CASSERGILYEQYF.

The chain joins TRBV7-2 to TRBJ2-7; TCRdb indicates TRBD2, and absent DNA this call remains unverified. Germline V gene sequence: CDR1 SGHTA, CDR2 FQGNSA. The CDR3 covers 13 residues. The CDR3 loop reads CASSLPGLAGARF.

This CDR3 reads CAISESVLTGLGEAFF. This chain connects TRBV10-3 to TRBJ1-1. The germline gives CDR1 ENHRY, CDR2 SYGVKD. The CDR3 length is 16 residues.

The rearrangement uses TRBV7-2 and TRBJ2-7. Germline CDR1 and CDR2: SGHTA and FQGNSA. This CDR3 has 12 amino acids. CDR3 sequence: CASSGNSYEQYF.

The chain recombines TRBV20-1 with TRBJ1-4; TCRdb returns TRBD1, unconfirmable since there is no DNA. The CDR3 is 13 residues long. Germline V gene lookup returns CDR1 DFQATT and CDR2 SNEGSKA (reference sequence). CDR3 amino acids: CSGRDRLNEKLFF.

This chain uses TRBV28 with TRBJ1-1. The CDR3 loop spans 15 amino acids. Germline V CDR1 and CDR2: MDHEN, SYDVKM. The CDR3 sequence: CASSFPVGGGTEAFF.

V gene TRBV21-1 combines with J gene TRBJ2-7. TRBV21-1 is noted as a pseudogene. The CDR3 extends over 13 amino acids. This chain's CDR3 is CASSKGRYYEQYF.

The rearrangement joins TRBV2 to TRBJ2-7. The V gene's germline CDR1 is SNHLY and CDR2 FYNNEI. There are 16 residues in the CDR3. Here the CDR3 reads CASSSDRDSDAYEQYF.

V usage is TRBV3-1 and J usage is TRBJ2-3. The CDR3 is 11 amino acids. Germline V gives CDR1 LGHDT, CDR2 YNNKEL (reference sequence). This chain's CDR3 is CASSRVDTQYF.

V usage is TRBV7-9 and J usage is TRBJ2-2; TCRdb calls TRBD1, which cannot be checked without DNA. The CDR3 has 14 amino acids. Germline V lookup: CDR1 SEHNR, CDR2 FQNEAQ (reference sequence). CDR3 protein: CASSPPRATGELFF. The entire variable domain, with the rest obtained from reference TRBV7-9 and TRBJ2-2, is as follows: DTGVSQNPRHKITKRGQNVTFRCDPISEHNRLYWYRQTLGQGPEFLTYFQNEAQLEKSRLLSDRFSAERPKGSFSTLEIQRTEQGDSAMYLCASSPPRATGELFFGEGSRLTVL.